A single T cell receptor beta chain is shown here with its context. Its cognate antigen is unknown. With survey level as its setting, the immunoSEQ assay was v3.0. Some clones are missing from TCRdb's copy, which holds only in-frame ones; the method was immunoSEQ multiplex PCR. The data contain almost 30,000 clones, about nine tenths of them singletons. This sample stems from a study of long-term antiretroviral therapy in people with HIV. Study-level points and caveats: Older ART regimens may have been in use when blood was drawn between the mid-2000s and the late 2010s. At every time point, clones expanded before ART dominated the repertoire.

CDR1 SGHRS and CDR2 YFSETQ come from the germline V gene. This CDR3 is 13 amino acids long. Trimming removed 5 bases at V and 4 bases at J, with 9 bases between. The receptor was derived from a man aged 50 to 60 with HIV. The sequences come from unsorted PBMCs, collected 3.2 years before starting antiretroviral therapy. V is TRBV5-1 and J is TRBJ2-2; D uncertain. The CDR3 sequence is CASRLHPTGELFF. The CDR3 nucleotides read TGCGCCAGCAGGTTACATCCCACCGGGGAGCTGTTTTTT.